The count of the clone carrying this TCR beta chain is one. The target antigen is unknown. A junction end diverges from the germline sequence, so it may reflect a read error. The sample originates from a study of tumor-infiltrating lymphocytes in primary liver carcinoma. General study findings and limits: Top-250-clone fractions were significantly higher in tumors than in blood (p = 0.039).

A primer matching the constant region was used to make TCR beta cDNA from approximately 0.55 ug of total RNA. ARM-PCR, slightly modified, supplied the TCR beta libraries through three nested multiplex PCR rounds. The first two PCR rounds, around 10 cycles each, used TRBV1-TRBV30 forward primers and a C-beta reverse primer. TCRdb used MiXCR to reprocess the multiplex PCR reads, holding one entry per CDR3 protein. The sample lists some 180,000 distinct CDR3 sequences, approximately 60% seen once, with about 70% in the top ten. The CDR3 length is 16 residues. In germline, CDR1 is SGHAT, CDR2 FQNNGV. Blood RNA came from unsorted whole blood; germline DNA was also extracted.

Source material: peripheral blood. The receptor comes from a man between 35 and 55 years old with primary liver carcinoma and hepatitis B virus infection. V and J are TRBV11-2 and TRBJ2-6; maybe TRBD1 (5 bases). The CDR3 spells CASGFQGRSGVNVLTF. The CDR3 bases are TGTGCCAGCGGCTTCCAGGGCCGCTCTGGGGTCAACGTCCTGACTTTC. Full variable domain (outside the CDR3, taken from reference TRBV11-2 and TRBJ2-6): EAGVAQSPRYKIIEKRQSVAFWCNPISGHATLYWYQQILGQGPKLLIQFQNNGVVDDSQLPKDRFSAERLKGVDSTLKIQPAKLEDSAVYLCASGFQGRSGVNVLTFGAGSRLTVL.